This TCR beta chain was captured in a study of blood T cell repertoires in COVID-19. V lost 2 bases and J lost 1; bases outside the gene matches: 14. This CDR3 has 19 amino acids. From germline, CDR1 is SGHTA and CDR2 FQGNSA. Only in-frame clones appear in the TCRdb table, and some are missing; sequencing was by immunoSEQ multiplex PCR. Of about 520,000 clones listed, approximately 83% are singletons. This clonotype originated in a human donor in a cohort sampled during active COVID-19. The sample taken for sequencing was peripheral blood. This chain connects TRBV7-2 to TRBJ2-1, with 7 nucleotides matching TRBD2. The CDR3 nucleotides are TGTGCCAGCAGCTTAATGTTGCCGCTGACTAGCCGGTCCTACAATGAGCAGTTCTTC. It encodes CASSLMLPLTSRSYNEQFF.